The present entry profiles one T cell receptor delta chain with its context. The antigen this receptor binds is unknown. Qualities for individual bases were not recorded, and no much larger clone is one base off. Reading from cysteine to phenylalanine, the CDR3 counts 19 amino acids. Only the CDR3 part of the read is kept: 57 bases, read in frame from the first base. In the germline V gene, CDR1 corresponds to TSWWSYY and CDR2 to QGS. Compared with germline, V lacks 2 bases and J lacks 9 bases; bases without a gene match: 22. The entry originates in a study of Vδ1+ human thymocytes (dated by TCRdb to 2016 to 2019). As for the study more broadly: As a data resource, the study described the mRNA-level TRG and TRD CDR3 repertoires found in highly purified Vdelta1+ thymocytes taken from young children. Earlier work had validated the multiplex-based CDR3 amplicon strategy against 5'RACE-based methods for generating CDR3 amplicons.

The research as a whole found: Because no clustering by age or sex was observed, donors were not stratified by these variables in the analyses. Because unexpected Vdelta2 sequences could lead to misinterpretation of bulk repertoire data, the authors recommended using highly purified populations and single-cell validation. Unlike the oligoclonal repertoires in peripheral blood, the thymic TRG and TRD repertoires appeared highly polyclonal, with Gaussian CDR3 length distributions. Even though sort purity was high, around 19% of thymic TRD sequences were Vdelta2 (and few were Vdelta3), which was not the case for the peripheral blood Vdelta1+ controls. Donors shared many TRG clonotypes (up to about 6.9x10^3), but TRD repertoires were essentially private, with at most 120 shared.

Thymic samples were depleted of alphabeta T cells, then CD3+ TCRVdelta1+ TCRVdelta2- thymocytes were FACS-sorted. The purity of the sorted Vdelta1+ thymocytes was between about 96% and 99.6%. Thymic specimens came from roughly 8 paediatric patients undergoing corrective cardiac surgery, aged from about 5 days to 16 months. Thymic tissue was dispersed and mononuclear cells isolated on a Histopaque-1077 density gradient. The staining antibodies were anti-TCRVdelta1 clone TS8.2, anti-TCRVdelta2 clone B6, anti-CD3 clone HIT3a and anti-TCRalphabeta clone IP26. RNA extraction was carried out with the RNeasy mini kit, and reverse transcription was then done using Superscript III. CDR3 amplicons were produced by multiplex PCR using pooled V-gene forward primers and a constant-region reverse primer with Illumina adaptor overhangs. After gel purification, the amplicons were indexed with Nextera index primers over eight extra PCR cycles and then purified using AMPure XP beads. Sequencing of the libraries was done on an Illumina MiSeq using paired-end 250 bp reads, dual indexing and a roughly 18% PhiX spike-in. On the study's bioinformatics: FastQC was used to quality check the reads, while ea-utils fastq-join merged the TRG read pairs. Sequences were annotated with IMGT/HighV-QUEST, keeping only productive sequences with unambiguous V-gene assignment; clonotypes were defined by identical CDR3 sequence. VDJtools 1.1.1, tcR 2.2.3, Treemap and vegan Shannon diversity in R 3.4.4 were used for downstream analysis. Clones were re-identified by TCRdb from the public reads with CATT, and rows with the same DNA were merged. These V and J calls derive from TCRdb rather than the authors' analysis. Here the sample has fewer than 25,000 delta-chain clones; around 7.9% occur a single time. In total, the top ten clones hold roughly 0.98% of the sample.

The chain links TRDV1 with TRDJ1, with 9 bases aligning to TRDD3. The sample was Vdelta1+ gamma-delta thymocytes from the thymus. The cell subset or site label, as the study defines it: FACS-sorted CD3+ TCRalphabeta- TCRVdelta1+ TCRVdelta2- thymocytes. The TCR originated in a child in the first two years of life who had congenital heart surgery. The DNA sequence is given as TGTGCTCTTGGGGAAATGCCCTTCTTACTAGTGGGGGATAAGTTGGAACTCATCTTT. Translated, this gives CALGEMPFLLVGDKLELIF.